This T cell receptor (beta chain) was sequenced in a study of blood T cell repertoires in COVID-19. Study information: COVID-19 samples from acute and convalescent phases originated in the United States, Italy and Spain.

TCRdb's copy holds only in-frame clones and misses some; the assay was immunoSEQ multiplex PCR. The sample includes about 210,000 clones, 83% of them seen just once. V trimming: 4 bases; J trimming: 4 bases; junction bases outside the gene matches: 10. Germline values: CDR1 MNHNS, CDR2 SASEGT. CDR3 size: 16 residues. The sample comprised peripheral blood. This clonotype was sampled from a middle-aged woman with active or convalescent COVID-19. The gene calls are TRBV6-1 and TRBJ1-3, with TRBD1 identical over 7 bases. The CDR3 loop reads CASSAVTGAEGNTIYF. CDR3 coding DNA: TGTGCCAGCAGTGCCGTTACAGGGGCGGAAGGAAACACCATATATTTT.